This T cell receptor beta chain is drawn from a study of cytomegalovirus exposure and HLA in healthy donors. Notes on the study in general: A prior analysis recorded that most TCR beta V segments were productive about 90% or about 30% of the time. In a later analysis, at a false discovery rate of 0.05, over 15,000 TCR beta sequences were associated with HLA alleles. There were several of the most significant clusters that appeared linked to common viral pathogens in a later analysis. It was shown in a later analysis that HLA-associated TCR beta chains were more clonally expanded than other, equally common chains.

A remark on this clone: The target antigen is unknown.

The PCR made use of 60 Vbeta and 13 Jbeta primers. Libraries were prepared by immunoSEQ multiplex PCR; TCRdb keeps only in-frame clonotypes and omits some of them. The data hold under 150,000 clones, with 80% observed a single time. J gave up 3 bases and V 8 bases, and 8 bases lay outside the gene matches. This CDR3 comprises 15 residues. The V gene's germline CDR1 is SNHLY and CDR2 FYNNEI. V usage is TRBV2 and J usage is TRBJ1-5, with 9 nucleotides matching TRBD1. The TCR originated in a man aged 40-49 years in good health and CMV-seropositive. The specimen was PBMCs. CDR3 region: CASANRGLVNQPQHF. The CDR3 region has the DNA TGTGCCAGCGCCAACAGGGGGCTAGTCAATCAGCCCCAGCATTTT.